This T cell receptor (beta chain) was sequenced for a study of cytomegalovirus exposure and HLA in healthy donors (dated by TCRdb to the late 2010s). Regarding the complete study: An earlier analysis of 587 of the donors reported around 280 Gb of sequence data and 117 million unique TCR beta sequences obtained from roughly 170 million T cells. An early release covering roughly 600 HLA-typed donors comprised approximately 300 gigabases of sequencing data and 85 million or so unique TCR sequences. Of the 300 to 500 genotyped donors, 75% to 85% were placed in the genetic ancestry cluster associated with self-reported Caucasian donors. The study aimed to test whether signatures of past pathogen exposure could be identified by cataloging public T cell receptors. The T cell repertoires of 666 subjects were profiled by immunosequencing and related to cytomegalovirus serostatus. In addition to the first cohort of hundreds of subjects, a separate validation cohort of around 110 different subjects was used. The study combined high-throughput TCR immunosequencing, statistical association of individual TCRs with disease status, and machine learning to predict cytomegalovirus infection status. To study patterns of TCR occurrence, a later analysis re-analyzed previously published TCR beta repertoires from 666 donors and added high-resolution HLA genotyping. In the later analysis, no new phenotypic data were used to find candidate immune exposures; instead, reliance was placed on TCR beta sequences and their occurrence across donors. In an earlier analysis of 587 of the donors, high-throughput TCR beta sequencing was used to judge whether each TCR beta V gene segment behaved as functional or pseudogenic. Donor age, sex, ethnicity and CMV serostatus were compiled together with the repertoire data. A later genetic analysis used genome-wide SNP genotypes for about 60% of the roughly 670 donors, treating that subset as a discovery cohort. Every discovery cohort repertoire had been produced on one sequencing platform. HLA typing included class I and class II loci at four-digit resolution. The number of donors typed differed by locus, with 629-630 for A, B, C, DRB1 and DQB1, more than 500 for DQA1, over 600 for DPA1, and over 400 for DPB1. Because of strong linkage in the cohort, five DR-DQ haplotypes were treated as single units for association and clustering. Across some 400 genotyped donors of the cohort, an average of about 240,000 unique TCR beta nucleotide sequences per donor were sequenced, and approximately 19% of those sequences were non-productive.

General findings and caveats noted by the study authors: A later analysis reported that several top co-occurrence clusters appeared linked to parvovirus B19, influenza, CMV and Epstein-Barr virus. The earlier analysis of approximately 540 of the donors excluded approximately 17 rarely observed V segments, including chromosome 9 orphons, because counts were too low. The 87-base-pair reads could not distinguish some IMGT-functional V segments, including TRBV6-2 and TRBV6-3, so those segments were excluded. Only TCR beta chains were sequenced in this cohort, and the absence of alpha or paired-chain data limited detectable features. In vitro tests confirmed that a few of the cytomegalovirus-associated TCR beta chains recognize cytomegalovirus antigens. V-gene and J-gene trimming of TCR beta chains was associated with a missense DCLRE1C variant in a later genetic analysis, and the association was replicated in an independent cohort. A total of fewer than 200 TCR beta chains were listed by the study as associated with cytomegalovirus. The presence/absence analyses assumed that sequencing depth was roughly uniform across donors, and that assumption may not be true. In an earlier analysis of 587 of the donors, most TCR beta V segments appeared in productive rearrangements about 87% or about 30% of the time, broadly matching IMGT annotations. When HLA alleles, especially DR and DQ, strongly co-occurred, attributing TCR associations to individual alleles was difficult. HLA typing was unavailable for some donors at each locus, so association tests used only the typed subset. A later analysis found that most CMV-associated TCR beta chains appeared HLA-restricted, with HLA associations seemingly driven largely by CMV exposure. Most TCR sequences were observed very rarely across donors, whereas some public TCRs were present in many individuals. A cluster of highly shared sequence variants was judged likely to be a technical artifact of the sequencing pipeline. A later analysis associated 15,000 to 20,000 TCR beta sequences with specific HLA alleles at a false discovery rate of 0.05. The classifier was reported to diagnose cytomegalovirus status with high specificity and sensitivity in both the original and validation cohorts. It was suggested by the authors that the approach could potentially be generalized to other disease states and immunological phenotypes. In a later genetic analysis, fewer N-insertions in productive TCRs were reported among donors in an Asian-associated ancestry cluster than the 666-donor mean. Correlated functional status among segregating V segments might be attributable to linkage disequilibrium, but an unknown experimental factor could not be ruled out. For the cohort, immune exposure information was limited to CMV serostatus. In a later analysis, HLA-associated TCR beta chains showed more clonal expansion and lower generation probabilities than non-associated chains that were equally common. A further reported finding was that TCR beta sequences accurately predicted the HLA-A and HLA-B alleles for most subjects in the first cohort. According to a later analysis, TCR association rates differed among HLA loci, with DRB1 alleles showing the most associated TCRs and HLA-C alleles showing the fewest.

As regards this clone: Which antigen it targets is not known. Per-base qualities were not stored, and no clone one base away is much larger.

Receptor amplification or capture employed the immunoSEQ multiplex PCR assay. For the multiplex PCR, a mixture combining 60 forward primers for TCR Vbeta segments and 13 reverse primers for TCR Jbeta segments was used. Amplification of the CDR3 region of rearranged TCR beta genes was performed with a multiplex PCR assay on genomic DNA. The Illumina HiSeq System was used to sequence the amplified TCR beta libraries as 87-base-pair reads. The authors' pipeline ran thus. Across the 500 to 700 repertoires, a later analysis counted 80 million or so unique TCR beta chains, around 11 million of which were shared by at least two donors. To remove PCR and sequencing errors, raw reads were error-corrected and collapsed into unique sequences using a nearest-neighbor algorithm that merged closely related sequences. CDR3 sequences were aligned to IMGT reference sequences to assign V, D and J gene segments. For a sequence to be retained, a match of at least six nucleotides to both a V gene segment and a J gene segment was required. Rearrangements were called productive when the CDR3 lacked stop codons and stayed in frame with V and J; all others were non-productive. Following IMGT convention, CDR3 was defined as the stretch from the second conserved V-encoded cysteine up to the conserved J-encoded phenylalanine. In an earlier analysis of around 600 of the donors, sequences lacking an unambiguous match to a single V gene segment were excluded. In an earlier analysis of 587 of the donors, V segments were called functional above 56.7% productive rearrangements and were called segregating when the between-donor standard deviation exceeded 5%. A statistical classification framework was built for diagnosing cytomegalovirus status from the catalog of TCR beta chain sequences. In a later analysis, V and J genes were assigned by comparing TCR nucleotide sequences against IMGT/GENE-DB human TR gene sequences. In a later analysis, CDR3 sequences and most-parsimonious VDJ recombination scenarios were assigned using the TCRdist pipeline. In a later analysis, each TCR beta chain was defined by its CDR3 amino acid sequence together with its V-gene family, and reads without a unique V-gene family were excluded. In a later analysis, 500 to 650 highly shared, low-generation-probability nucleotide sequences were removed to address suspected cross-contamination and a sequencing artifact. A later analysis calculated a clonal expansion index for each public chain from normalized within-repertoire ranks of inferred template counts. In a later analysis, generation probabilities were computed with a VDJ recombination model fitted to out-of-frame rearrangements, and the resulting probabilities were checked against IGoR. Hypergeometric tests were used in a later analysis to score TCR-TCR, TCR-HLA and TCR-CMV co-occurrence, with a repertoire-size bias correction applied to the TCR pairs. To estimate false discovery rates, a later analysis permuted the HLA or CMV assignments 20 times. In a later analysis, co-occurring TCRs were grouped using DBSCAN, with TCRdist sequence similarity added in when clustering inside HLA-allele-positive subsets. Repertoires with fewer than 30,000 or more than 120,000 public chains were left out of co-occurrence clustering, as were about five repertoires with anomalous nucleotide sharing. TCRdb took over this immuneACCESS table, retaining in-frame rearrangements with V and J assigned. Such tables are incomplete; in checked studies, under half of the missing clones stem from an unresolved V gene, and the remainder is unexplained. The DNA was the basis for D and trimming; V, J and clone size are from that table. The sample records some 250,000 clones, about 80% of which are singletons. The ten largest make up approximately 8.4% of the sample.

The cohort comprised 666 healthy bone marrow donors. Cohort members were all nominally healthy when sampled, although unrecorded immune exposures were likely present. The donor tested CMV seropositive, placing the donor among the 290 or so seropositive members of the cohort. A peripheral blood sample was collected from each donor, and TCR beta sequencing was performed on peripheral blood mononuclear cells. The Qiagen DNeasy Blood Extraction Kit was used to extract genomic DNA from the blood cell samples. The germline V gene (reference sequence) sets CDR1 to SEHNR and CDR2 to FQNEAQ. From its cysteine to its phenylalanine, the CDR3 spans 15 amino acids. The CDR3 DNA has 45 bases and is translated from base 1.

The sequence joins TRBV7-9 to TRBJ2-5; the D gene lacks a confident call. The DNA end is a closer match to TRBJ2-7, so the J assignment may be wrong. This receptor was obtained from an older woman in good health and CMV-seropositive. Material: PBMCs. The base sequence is TGTGCCAGCAGCGTCGGTAGAGTACCTCCCTACGAGCAGTACTTC. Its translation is CASSVGRVPPYEQYF.